This passage covers 23 T cell receptor beta chains from one sample sequenced in a study of blood T cell repertoires in COVID-19. Clones were read by immunoSEQ multiplex PCR, and TCRdb kept only the in-frame ones, dropping some. The sample shows about 110,000 clones, about 88% of them seen only once. The sequenced sample was peripheral blood. These receptors all stem from a woman aged 70-85 years who had recovered from COVID-19.

The chain has TRBV2 and TRBJ2-2, with TRBD2 as a possible D gene (5 bases). Germline V gene lookup returns CDR1 SNHLY and CDR2 FYNNEI. V was shortened by 8 bases and J by 7 bases, with 5 bases between the two germline ends. The CDR3 spans 10 residues. The CDR3: CASGGGELFF. CDR3 nucleotides: TGTGCCAGCGGAGGCGGGGAGCTGTTTTTT.

The chain joins TRBV9 to TRBJ2-2; tentative D call: TRBD1 (6 bases). CDR3 size: 17 residues. V lost 4 bases, J lost 2 bases, and 18 bases lay in between. Germline loops: CDR1 SGDLS, CDR2 YYNGEE. Here the CDR3 reads CASSSQVLGGNTGELFF. For the CDR3, the DNA is TGTGCCAGCAGCTCTCAGGTCTTAGGGGGTAACACCGGGGAGCTGTTTTTT.

CDR3 region: CASSPRTRYGYTF. The CDR3 DNA reads TGTGCCAGCAGTCCCAGGACTCGCTATGGCTACACCTTC. The rearrangement links TRBV12-3 or TRBV12-4 to TRBJ1-2; D call uncertain. This CDR3 has 13 residues. V was clipped by 5 bases and J by 4 bases, with 11 bases between them.

The chain recombines TRBV12-3 or TRBV12-4 with TRBJ1-2, with TRBD1 matching over 8 bases. This CDR3 contains 13 residues. The junction had 4 bases not matched to a gene; V was cut back by 6 bases and J by 4 bases. The CDR3 loop is CASSRDRPYGYTF. The CDR3 DNA sequence: TGTGCCAGCAGCCGGGACAGGCCCTATGGCTACACCTTC.

This clone was counted between two and nine times. V usage is TRBV27 and J usage is TRBJ1-3; 8 bases align to TRBD1. This CDR3 spans 16 amino acids. Germline V gene data show CDR1 as MNHEY and CDR2 as SMNVEV (reference sequence). V dropped 2 bases and J dropped 3; count of bases not matched to a gene: 6. CDR3 amino acids: CASSLGSGGSGNTIYF. CDR3 nucleotide sequence: TGTGCCAGCAGTTTAGGGTCAGGGGGCAGTGGAAACACCATATATTTT.

The chain recombines TRBV24-1 with TRBJ2-1; 8 nucleotides agree with TRBD2. This CDR3 has 15 residues. The ends lost 3 bases at V and 8 bases at J; junction bases unmatched: 8. The germline gives CDR1 KGHDR, CDR2 SFDVKD. The CDR3 here is CATSDGTRGDHEQFF. CDR3 DNA: TGTGCCACCAGTGATGGGACTAGAGGGGATCATGAGCAGTTCTTC.

This clone is a singleton in its sample. At the DNA level, this CDR3 is encoded by other sequences in the same sample as well. This sequence joins TRBV7-3 and TRBJ2-3, with 7 positions matching TRBD1. The length of the CDR3 is 14 residues. Trimming at V came to 5 bases and at J to 5 bases, leaving 7 bases not matched to a gene. CDR1 and CDR2 from the germline V gene are SGHTA and FQGTGA. The CDR3 DNA follows: TGTGCCAGCAGCCCCCGGACAGGACTAGATACGCAGTATTTT. Protein: CASSPRTGLDTQYF.

Only one count was recorded for this clone. This rearrangement joins TRBV2 to TRBJ2-2; D is perhaps TRBD1 (6 bases). This CDR3 has 13 residues. Germline V gives CDR1 SNHLY, CDR2 FYNNEI. Trimming removed 4 bases from V and 5 bases from J, with 8 bases in between. The chain's CDR3 is CASSAGETGELFF. The CDR3 DNA reads as TGTGCCAGCAGTGCAGGGGAAACCGGGGAGCTGTTTTTT.

This chain connects TRBV7-2 to TRBJ2-7, with TRBD1 identical over 9 bases. Germline loops: CDR1 SGHTA, CDR2 FQGNSA. Losses at the gene ends were 5 bases for V and 7 bases for J; bases not matched to a gene: 6. The CDR3 runs 13 residues. The CDR3 reads CASSRTGGGEQYF. The CDR3, as DNA: TGTGCCAGCAGCCGTACAGGGGGCGGTGAGCAGTACTTC.

The CDR3 nucleotides read TGTGCCAGCAGCCCCGGACAGGGAACCGGGGAGCTGTTTTTT. Its protein product is CASSPGQGTGELFF. The V gene is TRBV7-3, the J gene TRBJ2-2; 8 bases line up with TRBD1. The junction had 4 bases not matched to a gene; V was cut back by 5 bases and J by 5 bases. The CDR3 runs to 14 residues. CDR1 is SGHTA and CDR2 is FQGTGA in the germline V gene.

The J gene is TRBJ2-1, the V gene TRBV12-5; TRBD2 matches 9 bases. The trim removed 7 bases at V and 3 bases at J, leaving 7 bases unmatched. CDR3 length: 15 residues. The germline V gene has CDR1 LGHNT and CDR2 FRNRAP. This CDR3 reads CASADSGGFYNEQFF. The DNA of the CDR3 is TGTGCTAGTGCCGATAGCGGGGGCTTCTACAATGAGCAGTTCTTC. Full variable domain (outside the CDR3, taken from reference TRBV12-5 and TRBJ2-1): DARVTQTPRHKVTEMGQEVTMRCQPILGHNTVFWYRQTMMQGLELLAYFRNRAPLDDSGMPKDRFSAEMPDATLATLKIQPSEPRDSAVYFCASADSGGFYNEQFFGPGTRLTVL.

The chain couples TRBV11-2 to TRBJ2-7; D ambiguous. There are 15 residues in the CDR3. Trimming removed 5 bases from V and 5 bases from J, with 19 bases in between. Germline assignment: CDR1 SGHAT and CDR2 FQNNGV. CDR3 in amino acids: CASSIAQTTRHEQYF. The CDR3 coding sequence is TGTGCCAGCAGCATAGCCCAGACAACTCGCCACGAGCAGTACTTC.

This sequence joins TRBV7-2 and TRBJ2-7; TRBD1 agrees at 7 bases. The CDR3 loop spans 15 amino acids. With V trimmed by 5 bases and J by 5 bases, 12 bases remained unmatched. Per germline, CDR1 SGHTA and CDR2 FQGNSA. The CDR3 region is CASSPRQGLRNEQYF. CDR3 in DNA: TGTGCCAGCAGCCCAAGACAGGGCTTGAGGAACGAGCAGTACTTC. The full variable domain, rest sourced from reference TRBV7-2 and TRBJ2-7, is GAGVSQSPSNKVTEKGKDVELRCDPISGHTALYWYRQSLGQGLEFLIYFQGNSAPDKSGLPSDRFSAERTGGSVSTLTIQRTQQEDSAVYLCASSPRQGLRNEQYFGPGTRLTVT.

V gene TRBV3-1 (or the pseudogene TRBV3-2) combines with J gene TRBJ2-3, with 12 bases matching TRBD1. The junction had 10 bases not matched to a gene; V was cut back by 1 base and J by 5 bases. Germline CDR1 reads LGHDT; CDR2 reads YNNKEL (reference sequence). The CDR3 sequence is 18 residues long. The chain's CDR3 is CASSQALIGTGGRDTQYF. In DNA, the CDR3 is TGTGCCAGCAGCCAAGCACTGATCGGGACAGGGGGCAGAGATACGCAGTATTTT.

This chain uses TRBV18 with TRBJ1-1; D not resolved. The CDR3 spans 14 residues. Trimming took off 3 bases at V and 1 base at J, with 9 bases between the two ends. The V gene's germline CDR1 is KGHSH and CDR2 LQKENI. The CDR3 DNA follows: TGTGCCAGCTCACCGCCCGGTTCGAACACTGAAGCTTTCTTT. Its protein is CASSPPGSNTEAFF.

This rearrangement joins TRBV7-3 to TRBJ2-1; TRBD1 is a possible D gene (8 bases). Germline V gives CDR1 SGHTA, CDR2 FQGTGA. The CDR3 is made up of 12 amino acids. Trimming left V 5 bases short and J 14 bases short, with 16 bases between. CDR3 DNA sequence: TGTGCCAGCAGCCCAGTACAGGGGGGGAAGTTCTTC. It encodes CASSPVQGGKFF.

The chain has TRBV24-1 and TRBJ2-6; 7 nucleotides match TRBD1. The CDR3 totals 15 residues. In germline, CDR1 is KGHDR, CDR2 SFDVKD. Germline trimming cut 12 bases from V and 2 bases from J; bases unmatched to any gene: 9. This CDR3 reads CAPRGRATGANVLTF. The CDR3 DNA follows: TGTGCCCCTAGGGGGCGCGCGACTGGGGCCAACGTCCTGACTTTC.

The rearrangement joins TRBV19 to TRBJ2-7, with a tentative D call TRBD2 (5 bases). The germline V gene has CDR1 LNHDA and CDR2 SQIVND (reference sequence). The length of the CDR3 is 15 residues. The V end was cut by 3 bases, the J end by 0 bases, with 12 bases between. The CDR3 DNA reads as TGTGCCAGTAGTATGATCCGGGGAGACTCCTACGAGCAGTACTTC. Protein product: CASSMIRGDSYEQYF.

The V call is TRBV7-2, the J call TRBJ1-1; possible D gene TRBD1, 6 bases. With 3 bases removed from V and 1 base from J, the gap between germline ends came to 9 bases. The germline V gene has CDR1 SGHTA and CDR2 FQGNSA. The CDR3 totals 14 residues. Written as DNA, the CDR3 is TGTGCCAGCAGCTTTCAGGGGACGAACACTGAAGCTTTCTTT. Protein product: CASSFQGTNTEAFF.

This sequence joins TRBV28 and TRBJ1-4, with 7 bases identical to TRBD1. This CDR3 contains 15 residues. V dropped 5 bases and J dropped 7; count of bases not matched to a gene: 10. The V gene's germline CDR1 is MDHEN and CDR2 SYDVKM. The CDR3 loop reads CASSHRGGGGEKLFF. The CDR3 DNA reads TGTGCCAGCAGTCACAGGGGCGGTGGTGGTGAAAAACTGTTTTTT.

V gene TRBV5-1 combines with J gene TRBJ1-2, with 9 bases that match TRBD1. With 0 bases clipped from V and 7 bases from J, the junction kept 4 bases outside the gene matches. The germline gives CDR1 SGHRS, CDR2 YFSETQ. This CDR3 is built from 14 residues. CDR3 coding DNA: TGCGCCAGCAGCTTGGGGGGACAGGGTTTTGGCTACACCTTC. It is translated as CASSLGGQGFGYTF.

The rearrangement links TRBV5-6 to TRBJ1-1, with 8 bases lining up with TRBD1. Germline-derived CDR1 and CDR2 are SGHDT and YYEEEE. CDR3 length equals 12 residues. Germline trimming cut 3 bases from V and 7 bases from J; bases unmatched to any gene: 2. The CDR3 spells CASSSGTGEAFF. The CDR3 nucleotides are TGTGCCAGCAGCTCCGGGACAGGTGAAGCTTTCTTT.

The J gene is TRBJ1-5, the V gene TRBV5-4, with TRBD1 matching 8 bases. CDR1 and CDR2 from the germline V gene are SGHNT and YYREEE (reference sequence). CDR3 length: 15 amino acids. The ends lost 2 bases at V and 7 bases at J; junction bases unmatched: 8. The CDR3 DNA sequence: TGTGCCAGCAGCTTAGACAGGGGCACCACACAGCCCCAGCATTTT. Its protein is CASSLDRGTTQPQHF. The full variable domain, rest sourced from reference TRBV5-4 and TRBJ1-5, is ETGVTQSPTHLIKTRGQQVTLRCSSQSGHNTVSWYQQALGQGPQFIFQYYREEENGRGNFPPRFSGLQFPNYSSELNVNALELDDSALYLCASSLDRGTTQPQHFGDGTRLSIL.